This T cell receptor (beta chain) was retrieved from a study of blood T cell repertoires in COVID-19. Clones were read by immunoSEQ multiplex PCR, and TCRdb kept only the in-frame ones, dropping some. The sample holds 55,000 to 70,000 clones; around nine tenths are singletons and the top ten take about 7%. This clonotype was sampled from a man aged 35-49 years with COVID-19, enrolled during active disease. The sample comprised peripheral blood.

The DNA for the CDR3 is TGCGCCAGCAACTACAGGGGTCTCAAGCTAGAGCAGTACTTC. Translation gives CASNYRGLKLEQYF. The chain is built from TRBV4-1 and TRBJ2-7; 7 nucleotides align to TRBD1. This CDR3 is built from 14 residues. V was pared by 7 bases and J by 7 bases, with 13 bases of the junction left unmatched. Per germline, CDR1 MGHRA and CDR2 YSYEKL.